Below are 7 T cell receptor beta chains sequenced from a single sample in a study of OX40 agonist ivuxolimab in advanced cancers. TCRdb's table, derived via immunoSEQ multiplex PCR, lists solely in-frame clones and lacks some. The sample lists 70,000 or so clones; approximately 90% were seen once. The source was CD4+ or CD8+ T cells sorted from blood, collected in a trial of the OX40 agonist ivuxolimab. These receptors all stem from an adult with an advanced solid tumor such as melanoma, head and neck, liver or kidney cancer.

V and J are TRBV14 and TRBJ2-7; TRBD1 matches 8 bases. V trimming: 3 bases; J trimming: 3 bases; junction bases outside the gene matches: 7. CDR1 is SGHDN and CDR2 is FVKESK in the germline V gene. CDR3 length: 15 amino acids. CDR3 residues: CASSQGRQGIYEQYF. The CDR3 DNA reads TGTGCCAGCAGCCAGGGACGACAGGGGATCTACGAGCAGTACTTC. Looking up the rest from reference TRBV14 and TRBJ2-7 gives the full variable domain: EAGVTQFPSHSVIEKGQTVTLRCDPISGHDNLYWYRRVMGKEIKFLLHFVKESKQDESGMPNNRFLAERTGGTYSTLKVQPAELEDSGVYFCASSQGRQGIYEQYFGPGTRLTVT.

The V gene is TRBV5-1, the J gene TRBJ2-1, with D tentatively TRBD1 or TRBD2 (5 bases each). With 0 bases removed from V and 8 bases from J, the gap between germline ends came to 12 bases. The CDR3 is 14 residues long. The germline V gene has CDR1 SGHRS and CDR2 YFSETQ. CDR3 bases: TGCGCCAGCAGCTTGGCCTGGGGGAACGATGAGCAGTTCTTC. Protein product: CASSLAWGNDEQFF.

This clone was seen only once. The CDR3 DNA follows: TGTGCCAGCTCGGGGATGGGGGGCGCGAATGGCTACACCTTC. It is translated as CASSGMGGANGYTF. The chain has TRBV18 and TRBJ1-2; D might be TRBD1 (6 bases). V lost 6 bases and J 6 bases, leaving 17 bases between the germline ends. Germline CDR1 and CDR2: KGHSH and LQKENI. This CDR3 contains 14 residues.

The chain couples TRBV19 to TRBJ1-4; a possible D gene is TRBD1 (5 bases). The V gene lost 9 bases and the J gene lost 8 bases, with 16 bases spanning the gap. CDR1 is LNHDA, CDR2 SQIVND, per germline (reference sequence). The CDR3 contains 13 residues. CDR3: CASTVRGVEKLFF. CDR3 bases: TGTGCCAGCACCGTGAGGGGAGTAGAAAAACTGTTTTTT.

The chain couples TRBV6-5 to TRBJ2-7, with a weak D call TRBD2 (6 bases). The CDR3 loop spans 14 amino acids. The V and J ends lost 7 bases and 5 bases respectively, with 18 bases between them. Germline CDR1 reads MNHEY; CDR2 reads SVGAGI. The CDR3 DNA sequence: TGTGCCAGCACCCGGGTGGGCGGGACCGACGAGCAGTACTTC. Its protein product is CASTRVGGTDEQYF.

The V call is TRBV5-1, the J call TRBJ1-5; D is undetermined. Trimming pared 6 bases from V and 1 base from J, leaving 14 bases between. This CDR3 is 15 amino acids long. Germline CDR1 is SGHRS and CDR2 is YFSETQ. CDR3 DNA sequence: TGCGCCAGCAAAGTGGAGGTTGGGAGCAATCAGCCCCAGCATTTT. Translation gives CASKVEVGSNQPQHF.

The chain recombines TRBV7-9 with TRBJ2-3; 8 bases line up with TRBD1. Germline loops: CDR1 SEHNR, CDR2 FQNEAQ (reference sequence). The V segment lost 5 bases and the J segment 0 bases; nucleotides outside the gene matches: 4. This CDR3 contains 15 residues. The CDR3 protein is CASSLGQGSTDTQYF. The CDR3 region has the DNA TGTGCCAGCAGCCTCGGACAGGGCAGCACAGATACGCAGTATTTT.